One T cell receptor (beta chain) is described in this entry. The CDR3 loop spans 16 amino acids. Looked up from germline, CDR1 is KGHSH and CDR2 is LQKENI. V lost 1 base and J lost 0; bases outside the gene matches: 0. Authors' methods: How many nucleated cells were present was estimated from reference gene primer amplification. Data came from immunoSEQ multiplex PCR; TCRdb stores just in-frame clones and leaves some out. The V and J calls and clone size are taken from that table; D and trimming were inferred from the DNA. The sample has under 110,000 clones, about 80% seen once. The data are from a study of blood T cell repertoires in COVID-19. About the study: From the United States, Italy and Spain came samples of acute and convalescent COVID-19. PBMCs, B-cell-depleted T cells, or T cells provided the cDNA or gDNA that made up the material.

The sample consisted of peripheral blood. The origin of this receptor is a woman aged 55-75 years with acute or convalescent COVID-19. The chain has TRBV18 and TRBJ2-2, with 9 nucleotides matching TRBD2. The DNA for the CDR3 is TGTGCCAGCTCACCACTAGCGGGGGCGAACACCGGGGAGCTGTTTTTT. As protein: CASSPLAGANTGELFF.